This TCR beta chain was captured by sequencing in a study of T-cell reconstitution after alpha-beta-depleted transplantation in children (dated by TCRdb to about 2016). In terms of the full investigation: The study quantitatively tracked T-cell immune reconstitution after TCRalphabeta/CD19-depleted allogeneic hematopoietic cell transplantation in children using TCR repertoire profiling.

V lost 5 bases and J lost 3 bases; the stretch between them is 26 bases long. The cysteine opens and the phenylalanine closes a CDR3 of 18 amino acids. The only DNA kept is the CDR3, 54 bases in frame from the first base. The germline V gene (reference sequence) gives CDR1 as SGHAT and CDR2 as FQDESV. The library was made by PCR. TCRdb names Illumina HiSeq 2500 as the instrument used. TCR libraries were prepared with molecular barcoding, using unique molecular identifiers to normalize TCRbeta repertoire quantification. TCRdb's own reprocessing of the public reads used fastp at Q25 and MiXCR and kept productive beta chains. Every distinct CDR3 protein forms one entry, paired with its most common genes and DNA. Here the sample has around 500,000 distinct CDR3 sequences; roughly 23% occur a single time. Jointly, the top ten make up 13% to 15% of the sample. The treatment or condition label, read with the paper, signifies: allogeneic hematopoietic cell transplantation with graft depleted of TCRalphabeta T cells and CD19 B cells. TCRalphabeta/CD19-depleted allogeneic hematopoietic cell grafts were given to the transplant recipients, all of whom were children.

What the work shows at the level of the full study, not this receptor alone: Over subsequent months, a decline in hyperexpanded clone frequencies was noted, and after one year, T-cell counts and TCRbeta diversity were mostly ascribed to newly produced T cells. The apparently early alphabetaT-cell count recovery about two months after transplant was reportedly dependent on only several hundred rapidly expanded clones derived from non-depleted graft cells. In some patients, high TCRbeta diversity at day 60 was attributed to recipient T cells and intrathymic progenitors that had survived conditioning.

For this clonotype: Its recognized antigen is unknown. Per-base quality was not reported, and no clone a single base away is much larger than it.

This sequence was found in a boy under two years old who had a stem cell transplant for acute myeloid leukemia, so the T cells may come from the graft donor. This sequence uses TRBV11-1 and TRBJ2-7, with a tentative D call of TRBD1 or TRBD2, each matching 6 bases. The sample was PBMCs, mostly from graft donor cells, taken 360 days after TCRalphabeta/CD19-depleted stem cell transplant. The CDR3: CASSPSRDTPIPLYEQYF. The DNA is as follows: TGTGCCAGCAGCCCGTCGCGGGACACCCCAATACCACTCTACGAGCAGTACTTC.